This T cell receptor (beta chain) originates from a study of T cell responses to AZD1222 COVID-19 vaccine (dated by TCRdb to 2020 to 2023). In the study overall: AZD1222 recipients given second doses at about 4 weeks or at about 12 weeks were pooled, since spike-specific TCR depth and breadth were not found to differ between the two schedules. TCR sequencing covered 230 or so trial participants: some 210 given two doses of AZD1222 and around 26 given two doses of MenACWY control vaccine. Trial participants were enrolled by age into 18-55, 56-69 and 70-plus year subgroups, with 148, 28 and 57 TCR-sequenced participants respectively. The full study reports these points: Conclusions about previously exposed vaccinees are limited because only five to seven AZD1222 recipients were SARS-CoV-2 seropositive at baseline. Vaccine-associated CD4 TCRs spanned the whole spike protein, with dominant responses in regions 160-218 and 743-854. Participants were mostly white British and included more females than males, and it was suggested by the authors that clonal diversity may have been underestimated. Nearly half of unique spike-specific TCRs reportedly recognized epitopes outside regions mutated in the B.1.351 and B.1.1.7 variants. In the small 56-69-year group, the increase in depth fell short of significance, most likely because of low power. No day 14 peak-response samples were available, so repertoires were characterized only after the peak T cell response. After two AZD1222 doses, both the breadth and the depth of spike-specific TCRs were significantly higher than at day 0 and than in MenACWY recipients.

Concerning this clone itself: Its antigen target is currently unknown. No base qualities exist here, and no much larger clone lies one base off it.

What the time point label conveys for this sample: baseline before first vaccination. Vaccinee samples came from UK trials COV001 and COV002, including a single-blind randomized controlled phase 2/3 trial of AZD1222 (ChAdOx1 nCoV-19) in healthy adults. For TCRbeta chain sequencing, PBMC samples were collected from trial participants at day 0 and at day 28 after the second dose. The CDR3 regions of human TCRbeta chains were analyzed by immunosequencing. As for the original processing: Repertoire TCRs were checked for matches against a reference library of SARS-CoV-2-specific TCRs that had been generated using the MIRA antigen-specificity platform. Breadth was defined as the fraction of unique TCRs that were SARS-CoV-2-associated, and depth was defined as the fraction of total T cells that were SARS-CoV-2-associated. Using the MIRA data, each spike-specific TCR was mapped to the spike region that the TCR reacts to and placed in a CD4 or CD8 class. Log10-transformed breadth and depth values were compared by one-way ANOVA with Sidak's multiple comparisons tests. In its TCRdb copy, this immuneACCESS table keeps in-frame sequences only and misses some clones. Where compared with another copy, unresolved V genes explain less than half of these, and the others have no known cause. That table gives V, J and clone size, and the DNA gave D and trimming. The sample table shows around 94,000 clones, and 70% to 90% are seen once. The ten biggest clones cover approximately 5% of the sample.

V loses 3 bases at its end and J loses 3 bases; junction bases beyond the gene matches: 5. Per the germline V gene, LGHNA is the CDR1 and YSLEER is the CDR2. Counted from cysteine to phenylalanine, this CDR3 has 16 amino acids. Solely the CDR3 DNA is kept, with 48 bases framed from the first base. Sequenced here: peripheral blood, sampled on day 0 of AZD1222 vaccination. The V gene is TRBV4-3 and the J gene is TRBJ1-2, and TRBD1 matches 12 of the central bases. This TCR was sampled from an adult in good health. The nucleotides are TGCGCCAGCAGCCAGGGGGGACAGGGGGCGGACTATGGCTACACCTTC. This yields the protein CASSQGGQGADYGYTF.